This entry lists 16 T cell receptor beta chains sequenced from one sample in a study of human T cells and chemical hapten exposure. Each CDR3 protein is one row after TCRdb ran MiXCR on the RACE reads. The data contain about 80,000 distinct CDR3 sequences, roughly 15% of them singletons. Specified time point: pre-sensitization, week 0. As to treatment: therapeutic diphenylcyclopropenone sensitization with weekly scalp DPC. Here the sequenced sample was whole blood, taken in connection with sensitization to the hapten diphenylcyclopropenone (DPC). Receptor source: a woman aged 45-59 years with alopecia areata. Some clones in this sample may be carry-over from other donors' samples.

This clonotype has more than one count but fewer than ten. J is TRBJ2-3 and V is TRBV24-1; 7 positions match TRBD2. This CDR3 is 13 amino acids long. The V and J ends lost 7 bases and 3 bases, in that order; junction bases with no gene match: 3. CDR1 KGHDR and CDR2 SFDVKD come from the germline V gene. The CDR3 here is CATSAGGTDTQYF. The CDR3 DNA reads as TGTGCCACCAGCGCCGGGGGGACAGATACGCAGTATTTT.

Regarding this clonotype: Being one base from a much bigger clone, this may be a read error. The gene calls are TRBV7-2 and TRBJ2-5; no clear D. CDR1 SGHTA and CDR2 FQGNSA come from the germline V gene. The CDR3 has 13 residues. DNA of the CDR3: TGTGCCAGCACCCTACAGAGAAAAGAGGCCCAGTACTTC. Amino acids: CASTLQRKEAQYF. The entire variable domain, with the rest obtained from reference TRBV7-2 and TRBJ2-5, is as follows: GAGVSQSPSNKVTEKGKDVELRCDPISGHTALYWYRQSLGQGLEFLIYFQGNSAPDKSGLPSDRFSAERTGGSVSTLTIQRTQQEDSAVYLCASTLQRKEAQYFGPGTRLLVL.

The rearrangement joins TRBV20-1 to TRBJ2-2; D remains unclear. CDR1 is DFQATT, CDR2 SNEGSKA, per germline (reference sequence). This CDR3 is 13 amino acids long. The V end lost 0 bases, the J end lost 5 bases, and 7 bases lay between the germline ends. The CDR3 nucleotides are TGCAGTGCTAGAGATATACTTACCGGGGAGCTGTTTTTT. It is translated as CSARDILTGELFF.

V is TRBV2 and J is TRBJ2-2; D uncertain. CDR1 is SNHLY, CDR2 FYNNEI, per germline. This CDR3 has 13 amino acids. V was cut by 7 bases and J by 6 bases, with 12 bases left in between. CDR3 sequence reads: CASNGWGSGELFF. CDR3 coding DNA: TGTGCCAGCAACGGATGGGGTTCCGGGGAGCTGTTTTTT.

The chain combines TRBV18 with TRBJ2-1, with TRBD2 identical over 9 bases. Germline trimming cut 3 bases from V and 2 bases from J; bases unmatched to any gene: 5. The germline CDR1 and CDR2 sequences are KGHSH and LQKENI. The CDR3 totals 16 residues. CDR3 DNA sequence: TGTGCCAGCTCACCTAGTAGCGGGAGAACCTACAATGAGCAGTTCTTC. Translating gives CASSPSSGRTYNEQFF.

The rearrangement links TRBV30 to TRBJ2-1; D is possibly TRBD2 (6 bases). This CDR3 region has 11 residues. The V gene lost 8 bases and the J gene lost 4 bases, with 9 bases spanning the gap. Germline CDR1 and CDR2: GTSNPN and SVGIG (reference sequence). CDR3 region: CAVGRYNEQFF. CDR3 coding DNA: TGTGCCGTAGGGAGGTACAATGAGCAGTTCTTC.

This chain connects TRBV7-9 to TRBJ2-3, with TRBD1 matching over 9 bases. This CDR3 contains 14 residues. Germline loops: CDR1 SEHNR, CDR2 FQNEAQ (reference sequence). The J segment lost 7 bases and the V segment lost 7 bases, leaving 9 bases of the junction unmatched. CDR3 nucleotide sequence: TGTGCCAGCACGTCGGGACAGGGTTTCCATACGCAGTATTTT. This codes for CASTSGQGFHTQYF.

The chain couples TRBV11-2 to TRBJ2-1; weak D call: TRBD1 (6 bases). The CDR3 contains 14 residues. The germline V gene has CDR1 SGHAT and CDR2 FQNNGV. Deletions cut 2 bases from V and 9 bases from J, with 14 bases between. The CDR3 loop reads CASSLFRDISEQFF. As DNA, the CDR3 is TGTGCCAGCAGCTTATTTAGGGACATCAGTGAGCAGTTCTTC.

This clonotype was seen a handful of times. This chain links TRBV20-1 with TRBJ2-1; 10 bases are a match to TRBD2. The CDR3 covers 16 residues. The ends lost 6 bases at V and 0 bases at J; junction bases unmatched: 8. Germline assignment: CDR1 DFQATT and CDR2 SNEGSKA (reference sequence). CDR3 bases: TGCAGTGCCCCAGGACTAGCGGCCACCTCCTACAATGAGCAGTTCTTC. Its translation is CSAPGLAATSYNEQFF.

The J gene is TRBJ1-1, the V gene TRBV5-1; D is unresolved. Germline-derived CDR1 and CDR2 are SGHRS and YFSETQ. The CDR3 runs to 13 residues. Trimming stripped 0 bases from V and 7 bases from J, with 10 bases between. The CDR3 reads CASSLAGKIEAFF. The DNA for the CDR3 is TGCGCCAGCAGCTTGGCCGGTAAGATTGAAGCTTTCTTT.

The rearrangement uses TRBV5-1 and TRBJ2-5, with D hard to call. The CDR3 has 14 residues. The ends were cut back, 0 bases at V and 0 bases at J, with 6 bases in the middle. Germline CDR1 and CDR2: SGHRS and YFSETQ. DNA of the CDR3: TGCGCCAGCAGCTTGGTCCAGAACCAAGAGACCCAGTACTTC. It specifies CASSLVQNQETQYF.

The chain couples TRBV2 to TRBJ1-1; TRBD1 matches 9 bases. In germline, CDR1 is SNHLY, CDR2 FYNNEI. The CDR3 has 12 residues. V dropped 7 bases and J dropped 6; count of bases not matched to a gene: 3. CDR3 DNA: TGTGCCAGCATGAGGGACAGGGCTGAAGCTTTCTTT. It codes for CASMRDRAEAFF. Together with reference TRBV2 and TRBJ1-1, the CDR3 gives the full variable domain: EPEVTQTPSHQVTQMGQEVILRCVPISNHLYFYWYRQILGQKVEFLVSFYNNEISEKSEIFDDQFSVERPDGSNFTLKIRSTKLEDSAMYFCASMRDRAEAFFGQGTRLTVV.

This clonotype was seen a few times. V and J are TRBV20-1 and TRBJ1-1; D not resolved. The CDR3 is made up of 16 amino acids. V lost 6 bases and J lost 6, with 26 bases in between. The germline V gene has CDR1 DFQATT and CDR2 SNEGSKA (reference sequence). CDR3 sequence reads: CSAVDAIPNPGSEAFF. The CDR3 DNA reads TGCAGTGCCGTAGACGCCATCCCCAACCCAGGCTCTGAAGCTTTCTTT.

The V and J genes are TRBV9 and TRBJ2-2, with a tentative D call TRBD2 (6 bases). The CDR3 contains 15 residues. Trimming took 0 bases from V and 6 from J, leaving 12 bases between them. Germline CDR1 is SGDLS and CDR2 is YYNGEE. The CDR3 DNA reads as TGTGCCAGCAGCGTAGACGGGAGTGGCTCCGGGGAGCTGTTTTTT. It translates to CASSVDGSGSGELFF.

The chain links TRBV30 to TRBJ1-1; D gene uncertain. Germline V gene data show CDR1 as GTSNPN and CDR2 as SVGIG (reference sequence). The CDR3 is made up of 13 amino acids. V was shortened by 6 bases and J by 1 base, with 12 bases between the two germline ends. CDR3: CACRPGSNTEAFF. The CDR3 DNA reads TGTGCCTGCCGCCCGGGGTCGAACACTGAAGCTTTCTTT.

Comments on this clonotype: Possible read error: a much larger clone is one base away. CDR3 region: CASSLDNEQFF. The CDR3 DNA sequence: TGTGCCAGCAGCCTAGACAATGAGCAGTTCTTC. This sequence joins TRBV9 and TRBJ2-1, with D hard to call. This CDR3 is built from 11 residues. Germline V gene lookup returns CDR1 SGDLS and CDR2 YYNGEE. The ends were cut back, 4 bases at V and 5 bases at J, with 4 bases in the middle.